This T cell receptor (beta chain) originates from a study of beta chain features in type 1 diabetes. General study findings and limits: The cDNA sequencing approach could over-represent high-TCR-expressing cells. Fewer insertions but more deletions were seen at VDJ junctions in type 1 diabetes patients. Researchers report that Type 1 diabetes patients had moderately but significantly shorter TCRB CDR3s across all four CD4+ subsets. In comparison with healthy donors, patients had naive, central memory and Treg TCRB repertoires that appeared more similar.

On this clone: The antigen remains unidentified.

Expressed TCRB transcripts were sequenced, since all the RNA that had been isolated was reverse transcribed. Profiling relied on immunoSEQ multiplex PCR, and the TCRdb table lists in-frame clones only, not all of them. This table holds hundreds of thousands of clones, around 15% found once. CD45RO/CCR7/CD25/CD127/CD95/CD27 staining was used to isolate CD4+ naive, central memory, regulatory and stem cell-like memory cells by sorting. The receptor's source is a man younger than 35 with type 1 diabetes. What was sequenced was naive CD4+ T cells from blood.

The CDR3 DNA sequence: TGTGCCAGCAGTGAATGGGGCCCGAATCAGCCCCAGCATTTT. Translation gives CASSEWGPNQPQHF. The chain has TRBV2 and TRBJ1-5, with a tentative D call TRBD1 (5 bases). Trimming took off 2 bases at V and 4 bases at J, with 9 bases between the two ends. The CDR3 sequence is 14 residues long. The germline CDR1 and CDR2 sequences are SNHLY and FYNNEI.